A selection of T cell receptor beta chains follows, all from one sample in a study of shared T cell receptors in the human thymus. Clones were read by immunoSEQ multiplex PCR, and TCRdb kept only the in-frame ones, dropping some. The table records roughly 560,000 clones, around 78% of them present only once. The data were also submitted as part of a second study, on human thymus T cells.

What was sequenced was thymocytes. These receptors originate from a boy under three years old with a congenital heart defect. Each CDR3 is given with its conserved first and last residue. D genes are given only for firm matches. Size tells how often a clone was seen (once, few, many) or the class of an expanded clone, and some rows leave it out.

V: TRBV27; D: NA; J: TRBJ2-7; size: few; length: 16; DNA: TGTGCCAGCAGTTGGTTCCCGGATCCCGACAACTACGAGCAGTACTTC; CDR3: CASSWFPDPDNYEQYF
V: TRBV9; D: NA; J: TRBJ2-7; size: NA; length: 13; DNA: TGTGCCAGCAGCTCCACCGGAGAGAAGGAGCAGTACTTC; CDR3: CASSSTGEKEQYF
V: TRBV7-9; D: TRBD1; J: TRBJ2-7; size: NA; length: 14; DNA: TGTGCCAGCAGCTTGGGACAGGGGGCCTACGAGCAGTACTTC; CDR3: CASSLGQGAYEQYF
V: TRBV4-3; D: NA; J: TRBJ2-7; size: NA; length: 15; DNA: TGCGCCAGCAGCCAAGAGGGGACTGGGACCTACGAGCAGTACTTC; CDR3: CASSQEGTGTYEQYF
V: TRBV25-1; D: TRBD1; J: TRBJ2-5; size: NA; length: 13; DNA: TGTGCCAGCAGAGGGGACAGCCGTAAGACCCAGTACTTC; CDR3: CASRGDSRKTQYF
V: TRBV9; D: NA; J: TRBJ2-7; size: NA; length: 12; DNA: TGTGCCAGCAGCCCTACAGGCCACGAGCAGTACTTC; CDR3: CASSPTGHEQYF
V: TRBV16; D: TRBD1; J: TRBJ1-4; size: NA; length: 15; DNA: TGTGCCAGCAGCCAAACGGGACAGGGGGCCGAGAAACTGTTTTTT; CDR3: CASSQTGQGAEKLFF
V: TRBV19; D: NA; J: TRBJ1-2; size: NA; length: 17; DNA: TGTGCCAGTAGTATCGCCATGGGGGCAGGGACGGACTATGGCTACACCTTC; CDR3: CASSIAMGAGTDYGYTF
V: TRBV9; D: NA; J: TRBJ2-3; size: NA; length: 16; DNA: TGTGCCAGCAGCCCGCGCCGGCAGACCGGGACAGATACGCAGTATTTT; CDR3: CASSPRRQTGTDTQYF
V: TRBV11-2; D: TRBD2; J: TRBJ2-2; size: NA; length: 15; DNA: TGTGCCAGCAGCCGGACTAGTCGGAACACCGGGGAGCTGTTTTTT; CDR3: CASSRTSRNTGELFF
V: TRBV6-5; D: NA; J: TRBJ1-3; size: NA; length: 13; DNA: TGTGCCAGCAGAGGGGTCAAACGAAACACCATATATTTT; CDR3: CASRGVKRNTIYF
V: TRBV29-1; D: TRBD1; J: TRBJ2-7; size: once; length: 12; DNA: TGCAGCGGTGGACAGGGCTTCCACGAGCAGTACTTC; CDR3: CSGGQGFHEQYF
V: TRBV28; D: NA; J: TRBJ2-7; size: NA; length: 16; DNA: TGTGCCAGCAGTTCCCGACCTCCTGGGGGGTACACCGAGCAGTACTTC; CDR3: CASSSRPPGGYTEQYF
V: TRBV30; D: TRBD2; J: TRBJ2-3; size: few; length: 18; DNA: TGTGCCTGGAGGGGCCTTAGCGGGAGGGTCGTAACCGCGGATACGCAGTATTTT; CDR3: CAWRGLSGRVVTADTQYF
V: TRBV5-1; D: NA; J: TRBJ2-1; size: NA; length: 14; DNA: TGCGCCAGCAGAAACTCTAATCCCTACAATGAGCAGTTCTTC; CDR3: CASRNSNPYNEQFF
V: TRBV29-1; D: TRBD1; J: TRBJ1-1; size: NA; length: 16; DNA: TGCAGCGTTGAAGATCTTGAAGGGACAGCGAACACTGAAGCTTTCTTT; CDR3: CSVEDLEGTANTEAFF
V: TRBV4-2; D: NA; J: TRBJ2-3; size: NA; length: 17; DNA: TGTGCCAGCAGCCATTTAACCTCCGGGACTCACACAGATACGCAGTATTTT; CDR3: CASSHLTSGTHTDTQYF
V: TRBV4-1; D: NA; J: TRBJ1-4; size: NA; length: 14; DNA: TGCGCCAGCAGCCAAGGGCTGAATAATGAAAAACTGTTTTTT; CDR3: CASSQGLNNEKLFF
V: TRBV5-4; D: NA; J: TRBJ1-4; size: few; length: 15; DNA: TGTGCCAGCAGCCCCAACCCGAATCGGGTTGAAAAACTGTTTTTT; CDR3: CASSPNPNRVEKLFF
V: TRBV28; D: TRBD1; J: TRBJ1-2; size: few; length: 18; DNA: TGTGCCAGCAGGGACAAGAAAGCCAAAGGGACAGTAAACTATGGCTACACCTTC; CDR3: CASRDKKAKGTVNYGYTF
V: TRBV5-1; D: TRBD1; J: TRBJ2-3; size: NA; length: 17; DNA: TGCGCCAGCAGCCCGGGACAGGCCTATGCTAGCACAGATACGCAGTATTTT; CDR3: CASSPGQAYASTDTQYF
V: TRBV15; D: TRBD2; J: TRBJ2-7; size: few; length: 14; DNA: TGTGCCACCAGCAGAGGGGGAGGGGAAAACGAGCAGTACTTC; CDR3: CATSRGGGENEQYF